These T cell receptor beta chains were read from a single sample in a study of blood T cell repertoires in COVID-19. Repertoires were generated with immunoSEQ multiplex PCR, while TCRdb's copy carries only in-frame clones and drops some. The data hold approximately 200,000 clones, with around 81% observed a single time. Sample: PBMCs or T cells enriched from blood (not recorded which). The receptors were gathered from a woman in her thirties or forties with acute COVID-19. Each CDR3 is given with its conserved first and last residue. A D gene is named only where the DNA matches it firmly. A row's size may be missing; if present it is once, few, many or a size class.

v_gene,abundance,d_gene,j_gene,CDR3nt,CDR3aa
TRBV5-4,.,TRBD1,TRBJ1-4,TGTGCCAGCAGCTTGGATTTAAGGGGGACAGTTAATGAAAAACTGTTTTTT,CASSLDLRGTVNEKLFF
TRBV19,.,.,TRBJ1-2,TGTGCCAGTAGTAACACGGCGGGGGCGAGGGACTATGGCTACACCTTC,CASSNTAGARDYGYTF
TRBV6-2/TRBV6-3,.,TRBD2,TRBJ2-7,TGTGCCAGCAGTTACCAGCGGGGGCAGCTGGACGAGCAGTACTTC,CASSYQRGQLDEQYF
TRBV11-2,once,TRBD2,TRBJ2-3,TGTGCCAGCAGCTTTGCGGGAGGGCCGGGAACAGATACGCAGTATTTT,CASSFAGGPGTDTQYF
TRBV6-5,.,.,TRBJ2-7,TGTGCCAGCAGTTACTCGGGCCCGAGTAGCTCCTACGAGCAGTACTTC,CASSYSGPSSSYEQYF
TRBV9,.,TRBD2,TRBJ2-7,TGTGCCAGCAGCGCCCCCGGGGGAGGGGATATCTACGAGCAGTACTTC,CASSAPGGGDIYEQYF
TRBV29-1,.,TRBD2,TRBJ2-7,TGCAGCGCCGTGGATCCACTAGCGGGGGGCTACGAGCAGTACTTC,CSAVDPLAGGYEQYF
TRBV6-5,once,.,TRBJ2-7,TGTGCCACCCCGGTAAGGGAGAATGGCTACGAGCAGTACTTC,CATPVRENGYEQYF
TRBV24-1,.,.,TRBJ1-2,TGTGCCACCCAGGACAGATTCTATGGCTACACCTTC,CATQDRFYGYTF
TRBV6-4,many,.,TRBJ1-1,TGTGCCACCAGACAGTACGTTAACACTGAAGCTTTCTTT,CATRQYVNTEAFF
TRBV19,.,.,TRBJ1-1,TGTGCCAGTAGTAAAGGAGCCCGGACATCTGAAGCTTTCTTT,CASSKGARTSEAFF
TRBV6-5,.,.,TRBJ2-2,TGTGCCAGCAGTTACGGACAGTTAGCCGGGGAGCTGTTTTTT,CASSYGQLAGELFF
TRBV18,.,.,TRBJ1-1,TGTGCCAGCTCACCTCCTCAGGGAGGGGACACTGAAGCTTTCTTT,CASSPPQGGDTEAFF
TRBV5-8,.,TRBD2,TRBJ2-5,TGTGCCAGCAGCGCAAGACTAGCGGGGGCTCGCTTCCAAGAGACCCAGTACTTC,CASSARLAGARFQETQYF
TRBV4-3,.,TRBD1,TRBJ2-7,TGCGCCAGCAGCCCCTCCCGGACAGGGGAGTTCGACGGGCAGTACTTC,CASSPSRTGEFDGQYF
TRBV19,.,TRBD1,TRBJ2-1,TGTGCCAGTAGTTCGGGACAGGGGTTCGATGAGCAGTTCTTC,CASSSGQGFDEQFF
TRBV5-1,.,TRBD1,TRBJ1-3,TGCGCCAGCAGCTCTTCGGGACAGGGCACCTCTGGAAACACCATATATTTT,CASSSSGQGTSGNTIYF
TRBV7-2,.,TRBD2,TRBJ2-1,TGTGCCAGCAGCTTAAAGGTTGCGGGAGGGCCTCTAAATGAGCAGTTCTTC,CASSLKVAGGPLNEQFF
TRBV28,once,.,TRBJ1-1,TGTGCCAGCAGTTTGAGCCCCGGCGGGGCTTTCTTT,CASSLSPGGAFF
TRBV2,.,.,TRBJ1-1,TGTGCCAGCACAATGACTCGGAACACTGAAGCTTTCTTT,CASTMTRNTEAFF
TRBV7-9,.,TRBD1,TRBJ2-5,TGTGCCAGCAGCACGCGGACAGGGAGCCAAGAGACCCAGTACTTC,CASSTRTGSQETQYF
TRBV12-5,.,TRBD2,TRBJ2-1,TGTGCTAGTGGTTTCTTCACTAGCGGGTGGGGGGATGAGCAGTTCTTC,CASGFFTSGWGDEQFF
TRBV5-4,.,.,TRBJ1-1,TGTGCCAGCAGCTTGAGGAGGGCTCCGTCAGCTTTCTTT,CASSLRRAPSAFF
TRBV10-3,.,.,TRBJ1-1,TGTGCCATCTTCGGGGGGCTGGGGACTGAAGCTTTCTTT,CAIFGGLGTEAFF